The 18 T cell receptor beta chains reported below all come from one sample, sequenced in a study of blood T cell repertoires in COVID-19. Repertoires were generated with immunoSEQ multiplex PCR, while TCRdb's copy carries only in-frame clones and drops some. Here the sample spans about 100,000 clones, approximately 91% being singletons. Material: peripheral blood. The origin of the receptors is a human donor with active COVID-19. The donor label of this sample is uncertain.

The chain links TRBV25-1 to TRBJ2-2; TRBD1 agrees at 9 bases. The V and J ends lost 5 bases and 8 bases, in that order; junction bases with no gene match: 9. CDR1 is MGHDK and CDR2 is SYGVNS in the germline V gene. This CDR3 is 15 amino acids long. Here the CDR3 DNA reads TGTGCCAGCAGTACCGGGACAGGGCCATTAGGGGAGCTGTTTTTT. Protein product: CASSTGTGPLGELFF.

This chain joins TRBV18 and TRBJ2-7; D call uncertain. The V end was cut by 2 bases, the J end by 6 bases, with 11 bases between. CDR3 length: 13 amino acids. Germline V gene sequence: CDR1 KGHSH, CDR2 LQKENI. The CDR3 protein is CASSPVVNGEQYF. The CDR3 nucleotides read TGTGCCAGCTCACCAGTCGTTAACGGCGAGCAGTACTTC.

V usage is TRBV13 and J usage is TRBJ2-5, with D tentatively TRBD2 (5 bases). Per germline, CDR1 PRHDT and CDR2 FYEKMQ (reference sequence). Trimming left V 4 bases short and J 1 base short, with 13 bases between. The CDR3 sequence is 15 residues long. CDR3 in DNA: TGTGCCAGCAGCTGGGCGAGGGAAGGCCAAGAGACCCAGTACTTC. It specifies CASSWAREGQETQYF. Filled out from reference TRBV13 and TRBJ2-5, the complete variable domain reads AAGVIQSPRHLIKEKRETATLKCYPIPRHDTVYWYQQGPGQDPQFLISFYEKMQSDKGSIPDRFSAQQFSDYHSELNMSSLELGDSALYFCASSWAREGQETQYFGPGTRLLVL.

The chain joins TRBV5-6 to TRBJ2-7, with D unresolved. Trimming cost V 3 bases and J 4 bases, with 11 bases left between them. The CDR3 sequence is 13 residues long. CDR1 and CDR2 from the germline V gene are SGHDT and YYEEEE. DNA of the CDR3: TGTGCCAGCAGCTCGACGGGTAGGTACGAGCAGTACTTC. Amino acid sequence: CASSSTGRYEQYF.

This clone came up once. CDR3 region: CASSESVRFYGYTF. The CDR3 DNA reads TGTGCCAGCAGTGAAAGCGTCAGATTCTATGGCTACACCTTC. J is TRBJ1-2 and V is TRBV6-1; D uncertain. CDR3 size: 14 residues. Looked up from germline, CDR1 is MNHNS and CDR2 is SASEGT. Trimming shortened V by 2 bases and J by 4 bases, and 11 bases separated the two germline ends.

The V call is TRBV7-8, the J call TRBJ2-7; TRBD1 matches 8 bases. Trimming at V came to 2 bases and at J to 0 bases, leaving 9 bases not matched to a gene. The CDR3 totals 17 residues. Germline assignment: CDR1 SGHVS and CDR2 FQNEAQ. CDR3 region: CASSLPGQVFSSYEQYF. DNA for the CDR3: TGTGCCAGCAGCTTACCGGGACAGGTCTTTAGCTCCTACGAGCAGTACTTC.

V and J are TRBV3-1 (or the pseudogene TRBV3-2) and TRBJ1-3, with TRBD1 matching over 9 bases. CDR3 size: 19 residues. After removal of 0 bases from V and 0 bases from J, the junction contained 9 bases not matched to a gene. Germline V gene data show CDR1 as LGHDT and CDR2 as YNNKEL (reference sequence). The CDR3 region is CASSQERLQGASSGNTIYF. CDR3 DNA: TGTGCCAGCAGCCAAGAAAGGTTACAGGGGGCGAGCTCTGGAAACACCATATATTTT.

The chain couples TRBV7-9 to TRBJ2-3, with 8 bases aligning to TRBD1. The V gene end was trimmed by 5 bases and the J gene end by 3 bases; junction bases not matched to a gene: 7. The length of the CDR3 is 15 residues. The germline V gene encodes CDR1 SEHNR and CDR2 FQNEAQ (reference sequence). The CDR3 coding sequence is TGTGCCAGCAGCGGTGCACAGGGGGAAACAGATACGCAGTATTTT. Amino acid sequence: CASSGAQGETDTQYF.

CDR3 protein: CASSLLGSNQPQHF. CDR3 DNA sequence: TGTGCCAGCAGTTTACTCGGGAGCAATCAGCCCCAGCATTTT. The chain joins TRBV27 to TRBJ1-5; no definite D call. In germline, CDR1 is MNHEY, CDR2 SMNVEV (reference sequence). CDR3 length equals 14 residues. V lost 2 bases and J lost 1, with 6 bases in between.

The gene calls are TRBV5-1 and TRBJ1-6; 7 positions match TRBD1. The CDR3 has 15 residues. The J segment lost 9 bases and the V segment lost 0 bases, leaving 6 bases of the junction unmatched. Germline CDR1 reads SGHRS; CDR2 reads YFSETQ. Written as DNA, the CDR3 is TGCGCCAGCAGCTTGGTAGGGGGCGGTAGTTCACCCCTCCACTTT. Translation: CASSLVGGGSSPLHF. The variable domain in full, with the rest retrieved from reference TRBV5-1 and TRBJ1-6, is KAGVTQTPRYLIKTRGQQVTLSCSPISGHRSVSWYQQTPGQGLQFLFEYFSETQRNKGNFPGRFSGRQFSNSRSEMNVSTLELGDSALYLCASSLVGGGSSPLHFGNGTRLTVT.

The chain carries TRBV11-2 and TRBJ1-1, with TRBD1 matching over 8 bases. Germline loops: CDR1 SGHAT, CDR2 FQNNGV. V trimming: 5 bases; J trimming: 2 bases; junction bases outside the gene matches: 13. The CDR3 covers 17 residues. This chain's CDR3 is CASSPDRGGEANTEAFF. The CDR3 region has the DNA TGTGCCAGCAGCCCCGACAGGGGCGGTGAGGCAAACACTGAAGCTTTCTTT.

The rearrangement uses TRBV6-5 and TRBJ2-1; TRBD2 agrees at 7 bases. The trim removed 8 bases at V and 1 base at J, leaving 2 bases unmatched. The CDR3 is made up of 13 amino acids. The germline CDR1 and CDR2 sequences are MNHEY and SVGAGI. The CDR3 bases are TGTGCCAGCGGGGGGGGGTCCTACAATGAGCAGTTCTTC. This translates into CASGGGSYNEQFF.

The chain has TRBV28 and TRBJ1-5; D unresolved. Trimming pared 4 bases from V and 5 bases from J, leaving 12 bases between. The germline CDR1 and CDR2 sequences are MDHEN and SYDVKM. The CDR3 is made up of 14 amino acids. The CDR3 DNA follows: TGTGCCAGCAGTTCCGCGTGGGGAGATCAGCCCCAGCATTTT. Translated, it gives CASSSAWGDQPQHF.

The CDR3 DNA follows: TGCGCCAGCAGCCGGATTCTCCCTGGGACAGGGTCGATGGCTGAAGCTTTCTTT. Its translation is CASSRILPGTGSMAEAFF. The rearrangement uses TRBV5-1 and TRBJ1-1; 9 bases line up with TRBD1. The germline V gene has CDR1 SGHRS and CDR2 YFSETQ. The CDR3 sequence is 18 residues long. The J segment lost 6 bases and the V segment lost 4 bases, leaving 19 bases of the junction unmatched.

The rearrangement uses TRBV4-3 and TRBJ1-2, with D possibly TRBD1 on 6 matching bases. Germline-derived CDR1 and CDR2 are LGHNA and YSLEER. V lost 2 bases and J lost 6, with 10 bases in between. This CDR3 is 13 amino acids long. CDR3 residues: CASSQQGSDGYTF. DNA of the CDR3: TGCGCCAGCAGCCAACAGGGGTCGGATGGCTACACCTTC.

The chain recombines TRBV12-3 or TRBV12-4 with TRBJ1-1; no firm D call. With 4 bases removed from V and 5 bases from J, the gap between germline ends came to 11 bases. The CDR3 runs 13 residues. This CDR3 reads CASSYPGGTEAFF. The CDR3 coding sequence is TGTGCCAGCAGTTACCCGGGTGGGACTGAAGCTTTCTTT.

This rearrangement joins TRBV19 to TRBJ1-6; D possibly corresponds to TRBD1 (6 bases). CDR3 size: 14 residues. The V end was cut by 7 bases, the J end by 6 bases, with 13 bases between. Germline V gene lookup returns CDR1 LNHDA and CDR2 SQIVND (reference sequence). As DNA, the CDR3 is TGTGCCAGTAAAAATCAGGGGACTAATTCACCCCTCCACTTT. Translated: CASKNQGTNSPLHF.

A single count supports this clone. The V call is TRBV15, the J call TRBJ1-2, with 8 bases matching TRBD1. Germline CDR1 LNHNV, CDR2 YYDKDF (reference sequence). V dropped 3 bases and J dropped 8; count of bases not matched to a gene: 5. The length of the CDR3 is 13 residues. As DNA, the CDR3 is TGTGCCACCAGCAGGGACCCAGGGGGCGGCTACACCTTC. Translated: CATSRDPGGGYTF.